The clone carrying this TCR beta chain came up a few times. Vbeta (60) and Jbeta (13) primers were used in the PCR. Only in-frame clones appear in the TCRdb table, and some are missing; sequencing was by immunoSEQ multiplex PCR. The data show 200,000 to 250,000 clones, 70% to 80% seen once. Germline V gene data show CDR1 as SGHKS and CDR2 as YYEKEE (reference sequence). The trim removed 4 bases at V and 3 bases at J, leaving 4 bases unmatched. CDR3 size: 16 residues. The data were obtained in a study of cytomegalovirus exposure and HLA in healthy donors. This TCR was recovered from a woman in her thirties in good health and CMV-seronegative. Sample: PBMCs. The rearrangement joins TRBV5-5 to TRBJ2-1; TRBD2 matches 13 bases. This chain's CDR3 is CASSLGLAGVYNEQFF. Written as DNA, the CDR3 is TGTGCCAGCAGCCTCGGACTAGCGGGGGTCTACAATGAGCAGTTCTTC.